This TCR beta chain was identified in a study of T cell responses to AZD1222 COVID-19 vaccine. Study-wide points: The study sampled repertoires only after the peak T cell response.

About this clone: Antigen unknown.

Trimming removed 2 bases from V and 7 bases from J, with 18 bases in between. Looked up from germline, CDR1 is MDHEN and CDR2 is SYDVKM. CDR3 size: 15 residues. The assay was immunoSEQ multiplex PCR, and TCRdb's table has in-frame clones only and misses some. In the table there are tens of thousands of clones, 80% to 90% of which are singletons. Here the sequenced sample was peripheral blood, taken 28 days after the second AZD1222 dose. V usage is TRBV28 and J usage is TRBJ2-7, with TRBD2 as a possible D gene (5 bases). The source is an adult who received the AZD1222 COVID-19 vaccine. This CDR3 reads CASSLGSAEGGEQYF. The CDR3 DNA reads TGTGCCAGCAGTTTAGGTAGCGCCGAGGGTGGGGAGCAGTACTTC.